The 10 T cell receptor beta chains given below trace back to one sample, sequenced in a study of T cells after yellow fever vaccination. One entry per CDR3 protein results from TCRdb running MiXCR on the 5' RACE reads. The sample contains about 310,000 distinct CDR3 sequences, approximately 3.9% of which appear only once. The specimen was PBMCs, collected on the day of the yellow fever booster vaccination. Receptor source: a man between 18 and 35 years old who received the YFV17D yellow fever vaccine.

This clonotype was detected many times. The rearrangement joins TRBV7-8 to TRBJ1-2; D gene uncertain. The CDR3 runs to 14 residues. V was clipped by 0 bases and J by 4 bases, with 9 bases between them. Germline V lookup: CDR1 SGHVS, CDR2 FQNEAQ. The CDR3 DNA sequence: TGTGCCAGCAGCTTAGCGTCAGTCCTCTATGGCTACACCTTC. Residues: CASSLASVLYGYTF.

This clonotype was detected many times. The genes are TRBV10-3 and TRBJ2-3; D is possibly TRBD2 (5 bases). V shed 7 bases and J shed 2 bases, with 16 bases lying between them. The CDR3 consists of 15 residues. The germline CDR1 and CDR2 sequences are ENHRY and SYGVKD. The CDR3 DNA is TGTGCCATCACTGCAAGACCCCGGGACACAGATACGCAGTATTTT. Translated: CAITARPRDTDTQYF.

The genes are TRBV20-1 and TRBJ2-7; 9 bases match TRBD1. This CDR3 has 14 amino acids. The junction had 5 bases not matched to a gene; V was cut back by 3 bases and J by 2 bases. Germline V gene lookup returns CDR1 DFQATT and CDR2 SNEGSKA (reference sequence). CDR3 in amino acids: CSARPGTGTYEQYF. The CDR3 coding sequence is TGCAGTGCTAGGCCCGGGACAGGGACCTACGAGCAGTACTTC.

The CDR3 region has the DNA TGTGCCAGCAGCACAGGGTTAAGGGGCTACGAGCAGTACTTC. Amino acid sequence: CASSTGLRGYEQYF. The genes are TRBV6-5 and TRBJ2-7, with D tentatively TRBD1 (6 bases). With 6 bases removed from V and 3 bases from J, the gap between germline ends came to 15 bases. In germline, CDR1 is MNHEY, CDR2 SVGAGI. The CDR3 extends over 14 amino acids.

This clonotype was seen at least ten times. This rearrangement joins TRBV12-3 or TRBV12-4 to TRBJ2-1; 11 bases map to TRBD2. Unmatched junction bases numbered 5, after V lost 6 bases and J lost 1 base. The CDR3 is 16 amino acids. CDR3 nucleotide sequence: TGTGCCAGCAGCCTCGGGACTAGCGGTTCCTACAATGAGCAGTTCTTC. This gives the protein CASSLGTSGSYNEQFF.

This clonotype was seen repeatedly, ten times or more. The chain has TRBV12-3 or TRBV12-4 and TRBJ1-1; D possibly corresponds to TRBD1 (6 bases). The CDR3 runs 16 residues. Trimming took 5 bases from V and 7 from J, leaving 23 bases between them. The CDR3 reads CASSLNTGPLGGEAFF. CDR3 coding DNA: TGTGCCAGCAGTCTCAATACAGGGCCCCTAGGTGGTGAAGCTTTCTTT.

This clonotype was counted at least ten times. The chain recombines TRBV5-1 with TRBJ2-3; 8 bases align to TRBD2. V shed 2 bases, J shed 6 bases, and the junction held 5 bases outside the gene matches. The CDR3 contains 14 residues. Per germline, CDR1 SGHRS and CDR2 YFSETQ. CDR3 nucleotides: TGCGCCAGCAGCTTTTACGGGGGGGAGGATACGCAGTATTTT. Protein: CASSFYGGEDTQYF.

This clonotype has at least ten counts. The chain combines TRBV10-2 with TRBJ1-1; 8 positions agree with TRBD1. The CDR3 is made up of 15 amino acids. J was trimmed by 1 base and V by 6 bases; bases with no gene match: 7. Germline V gene data show CDR1 as WSHSY and CDR2 as SAAADI. CDR3: CASRRQGTANTEAFF. The CDR3 coding sequence is TGCGCCAGCAGGAGACAGGGGACGGCGAACACTGAAGCTTTCTTT.

This rearrangement joins TRBV5-1 to TRBJ2-3, with 8 bases lining up with TRBD1. The germline V gene encodes CDR1 SGHRS and CDR2 YFSETQ. The CDR3 runs 16 residues. V was clipped by 4 bases and J by 0 bases; unmatched bases: 7. This CDR3 is CASSLTGVPSTDTQYF. The CDR3 nucleotides are TGCGCCAGCAGCCTGACAGGGGTTCCGAGCACAGATACGCAGTATTTT.

In its sample, this clonotype was seen a few times. V gene TRBV14 combines with J gene TRBJ2-1; possibly TRBD2 for D (5 bases). CDR3 length equals 13 residues. Germline V gives CDR1 SGHDN, CDR2 FVKESK. The V and J ends lost 4 bases and 3 bases respectively, with 7 bases between them. CDR3 sequence reads: CASSRRDYNEQFF. The DNA of the CDR3 is TGTGCCAGCAGCCGCCGGGACTACAATGAGCAGTTCTTC.